The clone carrying this T cell receptor (beta chain) was detected only a few times. This specimen comes from a study of blood T cell repertoires in COVID-19. The table came from immunoSEQ multiplex PCR; TCRdb's copy has only in-frame clones and leaves some out. The table lists 110,000 to 150,000 clones, approximately 86% of them singletons, with roughly 8.7% in the top ten. The germline V gene has CDR1 SGHRS and CDR2 YFSETQ. V lost 1 base, J lost 6 bases, and 17 bases lay in between. The CDR3 has 16 residues. Input material: peripheral blood. This clonotype was obtained from a woman aged 60-75 years with acute or convalescent COVID-19. The chain carries TRBV5-1 and TRBJ1-5; D possibly corresponds to TRBD1 (5 bases). The CDR3, as DNA: TGCGCCAGCAGCTTGTCAGGGCCGGGGGTAGGTCAGCCCCAGCATTTT. Amino acids: CASSLSGPGVGQPQHF.